This entry concerns a single T cell receptor beta chain. Its antigen is as yet unknown. The V and J ends lost 6 bases and 0 bases respectively, with 8 bases between them. Per germline, CDR1 SQVTM and CDR2 ANQGSEA. The CDR3 is 12 residues long. These data come from a study of cytomegalovirus exposure and HLA in healthy donors. Study-wide results and limits: Most TCR sequences showed up rarely, but some public TCRs showed up in many donors. Later examination showed HLA-associated TCR beta chains had greater clonal expansion than equally common others. Reportedly, diagnosis of cytomegalovirus status by the classifier showed high specificity and sensitivity.

Amplification used 60 Vbeta primers and 13 Jbeta primers. The assay was immunoSEQ multiplex PCR, and TCRdb's table has in-frame clones only and misses some. This sample yields around 86,000 clones, of which around 8% are seen a single time; roughly 2.1% belongs to the top ten. Sequencing used PBMCs. V usage is TRBV29-1 and J usage is TRBJ1-2; D gene uncertain. The clonotype originates from a man aged 50-60 years in good health and CMV-seronegative. The CDR3 DNA reads as TGCAGCGTCATAGGAGCTAACTATGGCTACACCTTC. Translating it yields CSVIGANYGYTF.